Below, 20 T cell receptor beta chains from the same sample are listed, as sequenced in a study of ipilimumab plus nivolumab after autologous stem cell transplantation. Produced via immunoSEQ multiplex PCR; TCRdb's table is partial and in-frame only. The sample lists more than 15,000 clones, roughly 84% seen once, with 35% to 40% in the top ten. The starting material was PBMCs, obtained in a trial of ipilimumab plus nivolumab as post-transplant consolidation. The origin of the receptors is a male donor with diffuse large B-cell lymphoma.

The V call is TRBV11-2, the J call TRBJ2-3; 9 bases fit TRBD2. V shed 5 bases, J shed 1 base, and the junction held 4 bases outside the gene matches. This CDR3 is 15 amino acids long. Germline V CDR1 and CDR2: SGHAT, FQNNGV. CDR3 region: CASSRLAAGTDTQYF. The CDR3 DNA follows: TGTGCCAGCAGCAGACTAGCGGCCGGCACAGATACGCAGTATTTT. Supplemented by reference TRBV11-2 and TRBJ2-3, the full variable domain reads EAGVAQSPRYKIIEKRQSVAFWCNPISGHATLYWYQQILGQGPKLLIQFQNNGVVDDSQLPKDRFSAERLKGVDSTLKIQPAKLEDSAVYLCASSRLAAGTDTQYFGPGTRLTVL.

J is TRBJ2-1 and V is TRBV21-1; the table gives TRBD2 as D, unverified against the DNA. TRBV21-1 is a known pseudogene. CDR3 length: 16 amino acids. CDR3: CASSKKRLAGKEGQFF. As DNA, the CDR3 is TGTGCCAGCAGCAAAAAGAGACTAGCGGGGAAGGAAGGACAGTTCTTC.

The chain couples TRBV2 to TRBJ1-5; D is unresolved. The CDR3 is 13 amino acids. Between the trimmed V and J ends, which lost 8 bases and 4 bases, there was a span of 12 bases. The V gene's germline CDR1 is SNHLY and CDR2 FYNNEI. The CDR3, as DNA: TGTGCCAGCGAAGTGTTGGGGAATCAGCCCCAGCATTTT. It is translated as CASEVLGNQPQHF.

This rearrangement joins TRBV5-4 to TRBJ1-1; the D gene is possibly TRBD1 (6 bases). Trimming took off 4 bases at V and 3 bases at J, with 10 bases between the two ends. The CDR3 totals 13 residues. Germline V gene lookup returns CDR1 SGHNT and CDR2 YYREEE (reference sequence). CDR3 DNA sequence: TGTGCCAGCAGCGAAGGACAGCACACTGAAGCTTTCTTT. This codes for CASSEGQHTEAFF. The variable domain in full, with the rest retrieved from reference TRBV5-4 and TRBJ1-1, is ETGVTQSPTHLIKTRGQQVTLRCSSQSGHNTVSWYQQALGQGPQFIFQYYREEENGRGNFPPRFSGLQFPNYSSELNVNALELDDSALYLCASSEGQHTEAFFGQGTRLTVV.

V is TRBV25-1 and J is TRBJ1-2, with 10 bases fitting TRBD1. This CDR3 is built from 15 residues. The ends lost 7 bases at V and 0 bases at J; junction bases unmatched: 5. Germline loops: CDR1 MGHDK, CDR2 SYGVNS. CDR3: CASTQTGGSNYGYTF. The CDR3 region has the DNA TGTGCCAGCACCCAGACAGGGGGCTCTAACTATGGCTACACCTTC.

The chain combines TRBV15 with TRBJ2-5; unclear D gene. Germline V gene lookup returns CDR1 LNHNV and CDR2 YYDKDF (reference sequence). The CDR3 contains 15 residues. V was cut by 1 base and J by 5 bases, with 14 bases left in between. The CDR3: CATSRGGNSGETQYF. In nucleotides, the CDR3 is TGTGCCACCAGCAGAGGCGGTAATTCGGGTGAGACCCAGTACTTC.

The V call is TRBV7-9, the J call TRBJ2-1; 13 bases agree with TRBD2. The CDR3 extends over 15 amino acids. The germline CDR1 and CDR2 sequences are SEHNR and FQNEAQ (reference sequence). After removal of 1 base from V and 7 bases from J, the junction contained 1 base not matched to a gene. The CDR3 sequence is CASSLVGLAGNEQFF. In DNA form, the CDR3 reads TGTGCCAGCAGCTTAGTGGGACTAGCGGGGAATGAGCAGTTCTTC.

The sample holds a few counts of this clone. The CDR3 sequence is CASSVEYNEQFF. DNA for the CDR3: TGTGCCAGTAGTGTGGAGTACAATGAGCAGTTCTTC. The chain carries TRBV19 and TRBJ2-1, with D hard to call. Germline assignment: CDR1 LNHDA and CDR2 SQIVND (reference sequence). The V and J ends lost 5 bases and 4 bases respectively, with 6 bases between them. This CDR3 has 12 amino acids.

This clone occurred once. This sequence joins TRBV29-1 and TRBJ2-7, with D possibly being TRBD2 (6 bases). Trimming left V 5 bases short and J 2 bases short, with 16 bases between. The CDR3 totals 14 residues. The germline V gene encodes CDR1 SQVTM and CDR2 ANQGSEA. CDR3: CSVSGTPPPYEQYF. The CDR3 DNA follows: TGCAGCGTTTCCGGGACTCCCCCCCCCTACGAGCAGTACTTC.

The V and J genes are TRBV23-1 and TRBJ2-1; D is ambiguous. TRBV23-1 is flagged as an ORF with uncertain function. The CDR3 has 17 residues. Trimming pared 7 bases from V and 5 bases from J, leaving 24 bases between. The CDR3 sequence is CASIPPRAPRVDNEQFF. DNA for the CDR3: TGCGCCAGCATTCCACCTAGGGCCCCAAGGGTAGACAATGAGCAGTTCTTC.

The V and J genes are TRBV28 and TRBJ2-7; D might be TRBD2 (7 bases). V lost 6 bases to trimming and J lost 2 bases, with 14 bases between them. CDR3 length: 14 residues. Germline V lookup: CDR1 MDHEN, CDR2 SYDVKM. DNA for the CDR3: TGTGCCAGCAGACTGGCGGGGGCTGCCTACGAGCAGTACTTC. Protein sequence: CASRLAGAAYEQYF.

This clone was seen a single time. The V and J genes are TRBV9 and TRBJ2-3; unclear D gene. The CDR3 runs 14 residues. V gave up 0 bases and J gave up 6 bases, with 11 bases separating them. Per germline, CDR1 SGDLS and CDR2 YYNGEE. The DNA of the CDR3 is TGTGCCAGCAGCGTAGAAACTTCGGGCGATACGCAGTATTTT. This codes for CASSVETSGDTQYF.

The rearrangement joins TRBV10-2 to TRBJ2-5; D is perhaps TRBD2 (6 bases). Germline V lookup: CDR1 WSHSY, CDR2 SAAADI. The CDR3 covers 15 residues. The V and J ends lost 6 bases and 4 bases respectively, with 18 bases between them. CDR3 DNA sequence: TGCGCCAGCAGATCGGTCGGGAGACGGGGAGAGACCCAGTACTTC. Translation: CASRSVGRRGETQYF.

This clone was detected only a few times. This sample includes further DNA sequences coding for the same CDR3. The chain employs TRBV6-1 and TRBJ2-7; 9 positions agree with TRBD2. In germline, CDR1 is MNHNS, CDR2 SASEGT. CDR3 length: 15 amino acids. Trimming cost V 0 bases and J 4 bases; bases outside gene matches: 4. Written as DNA, the CDR3 is TGTGCCAGCAGTGAAGCGGGGACTAGCAGTTACGAGCAGTACTTC. It translates to CASSEAGTSSYEQYF.

The rearrangement joins TRBV5-4 to TRBJ2-7, with D hard to call. V lost 4 bases, J lost 2 bases, and 19 bases lay in between. The CDR3 length is 16 residues. Germline V gene lookup returns CDR1 SGHNT and CDR2 YYREEE (reference sequence). For the CDR3, the DNA is TGTGCCAGCAGCCTCGGCGTTGGGCGGACCCCCTACGAGCAGTACTTC. Residues: CASSLGVGRTPYEQYF.

The CDR3 sequence: CASSEARYAGSNQPQHF. CDR3 bases: TGTGCCAGCAGTGAAGCGCGGTATGCAGGCAGCAATCAGCCCCAGCATTTT. The rearrangement uses TRBV6-1 and TRBJ1-5, with D hard to call. Deletions cut 0 bases from V and 1 base from J, with 13 bases between. The CDR3 is 17 amino acids. CDR1 is MNHNS, CDR2 SASEGT, per germline.

This chain joins TRBV10-1 and TRBJ2-2; D is undetermined. The CDR3 runs 13 residues. Between the trimmed V and J ends, which lost 3 bases and 6 bases, there was a span of 8 bases. Germline assignment: CDR1 WNHNN and CDR2 SYGVQD (reference sequence). The DNA of the CDR3 is TGCGCCAGCAGTGAAGAAGCATCCGGGGAGCTGTTTTTT. Amino acid sequence: CASSEEASGELFF.

The chain uses TRBV5-4 and TRBJ1-1; D is ambiguous. The CDR3 covers 13 residues. Germline CDR1 and CDR2: SGHNT and YYREEE (reference sequence). V lost 1 base to trimming and J lost 2 bases, with 6 bases between them. CDR3 sequence (DNA): TGTGCCAGCAGCTTGACGGCAAACACTGAAGCTTTCTTT. Residues: CASSLTANTEAFF.

The CDR3 loop reads CASNRQGGEEKLFF. In DNA form, the CDR3 reads TGTGCCAGCAACCGACAGGGGGGTGAAGAAAAACTGTTTTTT. The chain recombines TRBV2 with TRBJ1-4; 9 bases are a match to TRBD1. This CDR3 has 14 residues. V trimming: 7 bases; J trimming: 8 bases; junction bases outside the gene matches: 8. CDR1 is SNHLY, CDR2 FYNNEI, per germline.

This rearrangement joins TRBV5-4 to TRBJ2-1; the D gene is possibly TRBD2 (6 bases). The germline gives CDR1 SGHNT, CDR2 YYREEE (reference sequence). With 0 bases removed from V and 3 bases from J, the gap between germline ends came to 10 bases. The CDR3 length is 15 residues. DNA for the CDR3: TGTGCCAGCAGCTTGGGGGGAGGAGACTACAATGAGCAGTTCTTC. Protein sequence: CASSLGGGDYNEQFF.